Listed here are 6 T cell receptor beta chains from one sample, sequenced in a study of blood T cell repertoires in COVID-19 (TCRdb year 2020). The library came from the immunoSEQ multiplex PCR assay. TCRdb's version of the immuneACCESS table is confined to in-frame rearrangements and falls short of the full clone set. An unresolved V gene accounts for under half of the shortfall where checked; the remainder is of unknown origin. Across this sample there are approximately 100,000 clones, with approximately 92% seen only once. The ten largest make up roughly 30% of the sample. Sequencing was carried out using peripheral blood. Receptor source: an elderly woman with acute or convalescent COVID-19.

This rearrangement joins TRBV5-1 to TRBJ2-7; 7 bases align to TRBD1. The trim removed 3 bases at V and 3 bases at J, leaving 0 bases unmatched. Looked up from germline, CDR1 is SGHRS and CDR2 is YFSETQ. The CDR3 length is 12 residues. The chain's CDR3 is CASSWDSYEQYF. CDR3 in DNA: TGCGCCAGCAGCTGGGACAGCTACGAGCAGTACTTC.

This chain joins TRBV3-1 (or the pseudogene TRBV3-2) and TRBJ2-2; 13 nucleotides line up with TRBD2. The V gene end was trimmed by 6 bases and the J gene end by 4 bases; junction bases not matched to a gene: 5. Germline CDR1 LGHDT, CDR2 YNNKEL (reference sequence). CDR3 length: 16 residues. The CDR3: CASSRLAGGFTGELFF. DNA of the CDR3: TGTGCCAGCAGTAGACTAGCGGGGGGATTCACCGGGGAGCTGTTTTTT.

Comment on this clone: At one boundary the junction diverges from the germline segment, which might be a read error. This sequence joins TRBV3-1 (or the pseudogene TRBV3-2) and TRBJ2-3; 9 positions match TRBD2. Germline V CDR1 and CDR2: LGHDT, YNNKEL (reference sequence). This CDR3 has 15 amino acids. The CDR3 loop is CASTQSGGLTDTQYF. CDR3 DNA sequence: TGTGCCAGCACCCAAAGCGGGGGGCTCACAGATACGCAGTATTTT.

The chain uses TRBV4-3 and TRBJ2-7, with TRBD1 identical over 9 bases. Germline CDR1 LGHNA, CDR2 YSLEER. V was clipped by 5 bases and J by 2 bases; unmatched bases: 4. CDR3 length: 14 residues. CDR3 region: CASSTGTGPYEQYF. CDR3 sequence (DNA): TGCGCCAGCAGCACCGGGACAGGGCCCTACGAGCAGTACTTC.

This chain joins TRBV3-1 (or the pseudogene TRBV3-2) and TRBJ1-1; D is unresolved. Germline assignment: CDR1 LGHDT and CDR2 YNNKEL (reference sequence). The CDR3 runs to 14 residues. Trimming cost V 3 bases and J 4 bases, with 12 bases left between them. CDR3 sequence reads: CASSHPHSGTEAFF. In DNA form, the CDR3 reads TGTGCCAGCAGCCATCCCCACTCCGGCACTGAAGCTTTCTTT.

This chain uses TRBV28 with TRBJ1-1; D unresolved. The V end lost 4 bases, the J end lost 2 bases, and 11 bases lay between the germline ends. In germline, CDR1 is MDHEN, CDR2 SYDVKM. The CDR3 is made up of 14 amino acids. DNA of the CDR3: TGTGCCAGCAGTTATGGCGGCCCAAACACTGAAGCTTTCTTT. Protein product: CASSYGGPNTEAFF.